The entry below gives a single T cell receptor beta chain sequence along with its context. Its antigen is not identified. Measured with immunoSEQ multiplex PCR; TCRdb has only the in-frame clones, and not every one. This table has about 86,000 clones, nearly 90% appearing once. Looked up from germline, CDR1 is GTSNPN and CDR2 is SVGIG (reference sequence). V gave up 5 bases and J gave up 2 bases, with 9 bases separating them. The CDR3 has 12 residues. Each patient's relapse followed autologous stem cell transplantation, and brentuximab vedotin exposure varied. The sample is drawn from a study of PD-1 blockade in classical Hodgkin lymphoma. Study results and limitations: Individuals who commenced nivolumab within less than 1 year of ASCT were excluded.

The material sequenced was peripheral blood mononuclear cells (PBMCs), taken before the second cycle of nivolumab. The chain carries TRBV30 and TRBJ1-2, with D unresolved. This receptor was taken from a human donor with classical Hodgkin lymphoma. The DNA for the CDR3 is TGTGCCTGGGCGGACGGGAACTATGGCTACACCTTC. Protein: CAWADGNYGYTF. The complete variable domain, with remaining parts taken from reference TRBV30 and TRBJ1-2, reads SQTIHQWPATLVQPVGSPLSLECTVEGTSNPNLYWYRQAAGRGLQLLFYSVGIGQISSEVPQNLSASRPQDRQFILSSKKLLLSDSGFYLCAWADGNYGYTFGSGTRLTVV.